Following are 14 T cell receptor beta chains from one sample sequenced in a study of molecular identifiers for immune sequencing clone quantification (dated by TCRdb to the late 2010s). Receptor amplification or capture employed PCR. The sequencer listed for this sample is Illumina HiSeq 4000. TCRdb itself trimmed the public reads at Q25 with fastp, ran MiXCR and retained productive beta chains. Rows are unified per CDR3 protein, each entry keeping the most common DNA and genes. The sample records approximately 670,000 distinct CDR3 sequences, roughly 21% of which are singletons. The ten largest clonotypes hold roughly 0.85% of the sample. Sequencing was carried out using naive CD8+ T cells from blood, with Jurkat cell RNA spiked in. The cell subset or site label, read with the paper, signifies: FACS-sorted CD8+CD4-CCR7+CD45RA+ naive T cells. The receptor source for this set is a human donor in good health. Some libraries in this study had Jurkat cell RNA spiked in.

The sample holds many counts of this clonotype. The chain carries TRBV19 and TRBJ2-1; no clear D. CDR3 size: 15 residues. V was clipped by 3 bases and J by 6 bases, with 15 bases between them. The germline V gene has CDR1 LNHDA and CDR2 SQIVND (reference sequence). CDR3 residues: CASSMFVSMGNEQFF. The DNA for the CDR3 is TGTGCCAGTAGTATGTTTGTCTCGATGGGCAATGAGCAGTTCTTC.

The chain couples TRBV2 to TRBJ2-2, with 11 bases that match TRBD2. With 2 bases clipped from V and 3 bases from J, the junction kept 5 bases outside the gene matches. The germline V gene encodes CDR1 SNHLY and CDR2 FYNNEI. This CDR3 contains 17 residues. The CDR3 sequence: CASSEWELAGDTGELFF. For the CDR3, the DNA is TGTGCCAGCAGTGAATGGGAACTAGCGGGAGACACCGGGGAGCTGTTTTTT. The whole variable domain, remainder taken from reference TRBV2 and TRBJ2-2, is EPEVTQTPSHQVTQMGQEVILRCVPISNHLYFYWYRQILGQKVEFLVSFYNNEISEKSEIFDDQFSVERPDGSNFTLKIRSTKLEDSAMYFCASSEWELAGDTGELFFGEGSRLTVL.

There are many counts of this clonotype. The chain joins TRBV7-9 to TRBJ2-3; unclear D gene. Per the germline V gene, CDR1 is SEHNR and CDR2 is FQNEAQ (reference sequence). CDR3 length: 15 residues. V lost 2 bases, J lost 2 bases, and 11 bases lay in between. The DNA for the CDR3 is TGTGCCAGCAGCTTATTAGAGACCGTCACAGATACGCAGTATTTT. Amino acids: CASSLLETVTDTQYF.

This clonotype was counted only a few times. V and J are TRBV29-1 and TRBJ2-7; D may correspond to TRBD1 or TRBD2 (5 bases each). Looked up from germline, CDR1 is SQVTM and CDR2 is ANQGSEA. Trimming removed 0 bases from V and 1 base from J, with 10 bases in between. CDR3 length: 14 residues. The CDR3 DNA is TGCAGCGTTGAAGAATCGGGGACGTCCTACGAGCAGTACTTC. It codes for CSVEESGTSYEQYF.

To note about this clonotype: Since a much larger clone is just one base distant, this may be a read error. The chain joins TRBV7-9 to TRBJ2-2, with 7 bases matching TRBD1. Germline loops: CDR1 SEHNR, CDR2 FQNEAQ (reference sequence). V was pared by 5 bases and J by 4 bases, with 13 bases of the junction left unmatched. This CDR3 has 17 residues. The CDR3 is CASSLPDRVFSTGELFF. The CDR3 nucleotides read TGTGCCAGCAGCCTTCCAGACAGGGTTTTTAGCACCGGGGAGCTGTTTTTT.

This clonotype has ten or more counts. The rearrangement links TRBV7-2 to TRBJ2-7; D uncertain. This CDR3 has 14 residues. The V end was cut by 1 base, the J end by 4 bases, with 11 bases between. Germline CDR1 SGHTA, CDR2 FQGNSA. The CDR3 DNA reads TGTGCCAGCAGCTTAGATCCCGGATGGTACGAGCAGTACTTC. Its protein is CASSLDPGWYEQYF.

This clonotype showed up many times. J is TRBJ2-7 and V is TRBV20-1; TRBD1 matches at 10 bases. The CDR3 contains 14 residues. Trimming removed 3 bases from V and 6 bases from J; junction bases left unmatched: 8. CDR1 is DFQATT and CDR2 is SNEGSKA in the germline V gene (reference sequence). CDR3 nucleotide sequence: TGCAGTGCTAGGGGACGGGACAGGGGACCCGAGCAGTACTTC. It codes for CSARGRDRGPEQYF.

On this clonotype itself: An end of the junction does not agree with germline; a read error may underlie this. V is TRBV2 and J is TRBJ2-7; D is unresolved. Germline CDR1 SNHLY, CDR2 FYNNEI. The CDR3 is 12 amino acids. The CDR3 sequence: CASSEGSYKQYF. In nucleotides, the CDR3 is TGTGCCAGCAGTGAAGGATCCTACAAGCAGTACTTC.

This clonotype was seen repeatedly, ten times or more. V and J are TRBV11-2 and TRBJ2-5; maybe TRBD2 (6 bases). The CDR3 spans 14 residues. CDR1 and CDR2 from the germline V gene are SGHAT and FQNNGV. V dropped 1 base and J dropped 6 bases, with 12 bases sitting between them. The DNA for the CDR3 is TGTGCCAGCAGCTTAGCGGCGGGAATGAAGACCCAGTACTTC. Its translation: CASSLAAGMKTQYF. Together with reference TRBV11-2 and TRBJ2-5, the CDR3 gives the full variable domain: EAGVAQSPRYKIIEKRQSVAFWCNPISGHATLYWYQQILGQGPKLLIQFQNNGVVDDSQLPKDRFSAERLKGVDSTLKIQPAKLEDSAVYLCASSLAAGMKTQYFGPGTRLLVL.

CDR3 bases: TGTGCCAGCAGCTTAAGCCGGTCGGGTTACTACGAGCAGTACTTC. It translates to CASSLSRSGYYEQYF. The J gene is TRBJ2-7, the V gene TRBV7-3; D is uncertain. This CDR3 is 15 amino acids long. Deletions cut 1 base from V and 3 bases from J, with 13 bases between. Germline loops: CDR1 SGHTA, CDR2 FQGTGA.

The chain combines TRBV19 with TRBJ2-5, with D perhaps assigned TRBD1 or TRBD2 (6 bases each). CDR1 LNHDA and CDR2 SQIVND come from the germline V gene (reference sequence). This CDR3 region has 13 residues. Deletions cut 1 base from V and 5 bases from J, with 8 bases between. The CDR3 protein is CASSIVGGETQYF. In nucleotides, the CDR3 is TGTGCCAGTAGTATAGTCGGGGGCGAGACCCAGTACTTC.

This clonotype came up a few times. V gene TRBV4-3 combines with J gene TRBJ2-7; D perhaps matches TRBD2 (7 bases). Germline CDR1 and CDR2: LGHNA and YSLEER. The germline V and J ends were trimmed by 1 base and 2 bases, with 12 bases remaining between them. This CDR3 has 15 amino acids. CDR3 amino acids: CASSQGGGPAYEQYF. CDR3 DNA sequence: TGCGCCAGCAGCCAAGGGGGGGGGCCAGCCTACGAGCAGTACTTC.

On this clonotype: A read error may explain this, as a much larger clone is one base away. The chain joins TRBV7-8 to TRBJ2-1; 10 nucleotides agree with TRBD2. The CDR3 length is 15 residues. V shed 8 bases, J shed 14 bases, and the junction held 18 bases outside the gene matches. Per the germline V gene, CDR1 is SGHVS and CDR2 is FQNEAQ. The DNA of the CDR3 is TGTGCCAGCGGCCTTGGAGCGGGGGGGCCTAACCTTGAGTTCTTC. Translated, it gives CASGLGAGGPNLEFF. The complete variable domain, with remaining parts taken from reference TRBV7-8 and TRBJ2-1, reads GAGVSQSPRYKVAKRGQDVALRCDPISGHVSLFWYQQALGQGPEFLTYFQNEAQLDKSGLPSDRFFAERPEGSVSTLKIQRTQQEDSAVYLCASGLGAGGPNLEFFGPGTRLTVL.

The V call is TRBV7-3, the J call TRBJ2-1, with D perhaps TRBD2 (6 bases). The CDR3 is 16 amino acids. Trimming cost V 5 bases and J 2 bases, with 16 bases left between them. Per the germline V gene, CDR1 is SGHTA and CDR2 is FQGTGA. The CDR3 DNA sequence: TGTGCCAGCAGCCTCAGTGTGGGGACTCCCTACAATGAGCAGTTCTTC. Translating it yields CASSLSVGTPYNEQFF.